This T cell receptor beta chain comes out of a study of naive and memory T cell subsets. General study findings and limits: The RNA method is potentially sensitive to activation and differentiation changes.

The CDR3 has 16 amino acids. Trimming shortened V by 5 bases and J by 8 bases, and 22 bases separated the two germline ends. The germline CDR1 and CDR2 sequences are MDHEN and SYDVKM. Amplification of ligated cDNA took four PCR rounds with SP2 and nested alpha and beta constant primers. TCRdb reprocessed the 5' RACE reads via MiXCR and lists one record per CDR3 protein. The data contain 55,000 to 65,000 distinct CDR3 sequences, 6.5% to 9% of them singletons. A UMI-containing oligonucleotide was joined by 3' ligation to the TCR cDNA template. Input was roughly 1 to 1000 ng of DNase-treated total RNA without cell sorting. As regards this clonotype: Its cognate antigen is unknown.

This chain connects TRBV28 to TRBJ2-4; a weak D match, TRBD2 (6 bases). This clonotype was obtained from a female donor in good health. The CDR3 DNA is TGTGCCAGCAGTCGGGGTGTTAGCGGCCTACCCTACATTCAGTACTTC. Encoded protein: CASSRGVSGLPYIQYF.